This T cell receptor beta chain was identified during a study of blood T cell repertoires in COVID-19. In the study overall: The United States, Italy and Spain supplied acute and convalescent COVID-19 samples. PBMCs, B-cell-depleted T cells, or T cells were the source of the cDNA or gDNA that made up the material.

Original data processing: Reference gene primer amplification gave estimated nucleated cell counts. Assay: immunoSEQ multiplex PCR; the TCRdb copy retains only in-frame clones and omits some. V, J and clone size were drawn from that table, and D and trimming were deduced from the DNA. This sample has some 130,000 clones, with 65% to 90% found just once. Germline CDR1 and CDR2: MNHEY and SMNVEV (reference sequence). Trimming removed 3 bases at V and 7 bases at J, with 13 bases between. The CDR3 runs 14 residues. This sequence was found in a man at least 80 years old with acute or convalescent COVID-19. Sequencing was carried out using peripheral blood. The rearrangement uses TRBV27 and TRBJ2-1; D possibly corresponds to TRBD1 (6 bases). CDR3: CASSFRRGGNEQFF. The CDR3 coding sequence is TGTGCCAGCAGTTTTCGCAGGGGTGGTAATGAGCAGTTCTTC.